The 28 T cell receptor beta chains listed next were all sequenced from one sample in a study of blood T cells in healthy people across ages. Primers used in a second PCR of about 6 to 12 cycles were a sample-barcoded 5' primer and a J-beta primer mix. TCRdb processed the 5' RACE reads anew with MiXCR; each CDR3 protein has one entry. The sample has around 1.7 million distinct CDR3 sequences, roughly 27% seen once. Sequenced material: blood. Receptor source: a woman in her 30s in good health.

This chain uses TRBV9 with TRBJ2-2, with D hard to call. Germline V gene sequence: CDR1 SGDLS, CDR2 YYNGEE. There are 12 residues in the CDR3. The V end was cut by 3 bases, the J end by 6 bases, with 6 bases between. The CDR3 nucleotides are TGTGCCAGCAGCGGGCAATCCGGGGAGCTGTTTTTT. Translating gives CASSGQSGELFF. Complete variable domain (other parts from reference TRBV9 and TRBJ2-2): DSGVTQTPKHLITATGQRVTLRCSPRSGDLSVYWYQQSLDQGLQFLIQYYNGEERAKGNILERFSAQQFPDLHSELNLSSLELGDSALYFCASSGQSGELFFGEGSRLTVL.

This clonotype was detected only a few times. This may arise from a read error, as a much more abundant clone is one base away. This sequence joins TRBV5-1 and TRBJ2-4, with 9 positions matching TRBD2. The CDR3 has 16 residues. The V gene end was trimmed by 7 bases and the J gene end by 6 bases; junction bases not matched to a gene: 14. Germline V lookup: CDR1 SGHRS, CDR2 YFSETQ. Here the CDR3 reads CASAPRRGGGGNIQYF. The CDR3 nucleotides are TGCGCCAGCGCCCCTCGGCGGGGCGGGGGGGGAAACATTCAGTACTTC.

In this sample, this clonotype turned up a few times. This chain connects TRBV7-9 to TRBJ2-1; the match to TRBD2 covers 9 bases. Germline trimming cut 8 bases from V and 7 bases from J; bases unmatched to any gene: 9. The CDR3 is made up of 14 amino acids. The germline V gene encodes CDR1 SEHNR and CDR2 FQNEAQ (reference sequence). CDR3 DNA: TGTGCCAGCCAGGCGGTAGCGGGAGTAAATGAGCAGTTCTTC. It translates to CASQAVAGVNEQFF.

The CDR3 DNA reads as TGCGCCAGCAGGAACGGACAGGTCGGCTCTGGGGCCAACGTCCTGACTTTC. Translation gives CASRNGQVGSGANVLTF. This chain connects TRBV4-1 to TRBJ2-6; 7 positions match TRBD1. V lost 6 bases and J lost 0; bases outside the gene matches: 8. The CDR3 contains 17 residues. Germline V lookup: CDR1 MGHRA, CDR2 YSYEKL.

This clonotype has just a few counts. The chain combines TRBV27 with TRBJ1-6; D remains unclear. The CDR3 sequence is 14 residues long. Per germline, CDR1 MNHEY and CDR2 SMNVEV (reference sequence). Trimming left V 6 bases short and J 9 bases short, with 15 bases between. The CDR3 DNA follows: TGTGCCAGCAGGCCCAGAGCCCGACTTTCACCCCTCCACTTT. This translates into CASRPRARLSPLHF.

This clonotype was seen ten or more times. The CDR3 loop reads CATSRDTETQYF. The CDR3 DNA reads as TGTGCCACCAGCAGAGATACGGAGACCCAGTACTTC. The gene calls are TRBV15 and TRBJ2-5; D gene ambiguous. V lost 0 bases and J lost 5, with 4 bases in between. In germline, CDR1 is LNHNV, CDR2 YYDKDF (reference sequence). This CDR3 region has 12 residues.

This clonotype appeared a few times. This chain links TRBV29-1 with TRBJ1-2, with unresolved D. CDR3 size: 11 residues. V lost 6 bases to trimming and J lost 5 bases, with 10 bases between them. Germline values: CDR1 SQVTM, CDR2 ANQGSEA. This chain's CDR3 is CSVEKEYGYTF. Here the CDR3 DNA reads TGCAGCGTAGAGAAAGAGTATGGCTACACCTTC.

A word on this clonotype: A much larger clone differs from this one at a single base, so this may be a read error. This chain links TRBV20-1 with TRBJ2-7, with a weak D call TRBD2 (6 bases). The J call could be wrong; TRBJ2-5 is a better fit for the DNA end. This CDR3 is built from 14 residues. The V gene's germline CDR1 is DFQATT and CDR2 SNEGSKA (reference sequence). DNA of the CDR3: TGCAGTGCTCAGCTTCCGGGGGAACAAGAGACCCAGTACTTC. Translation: CSAQLPGEQETQYF.

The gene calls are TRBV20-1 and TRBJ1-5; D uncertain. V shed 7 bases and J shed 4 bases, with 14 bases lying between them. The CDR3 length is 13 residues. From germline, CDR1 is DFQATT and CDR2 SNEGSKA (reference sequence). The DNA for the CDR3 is TGCAGTGTTGCCCGAAGTGGGAATCAGCCCCAGCATTTT. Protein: CSVARSGNQPQHF.

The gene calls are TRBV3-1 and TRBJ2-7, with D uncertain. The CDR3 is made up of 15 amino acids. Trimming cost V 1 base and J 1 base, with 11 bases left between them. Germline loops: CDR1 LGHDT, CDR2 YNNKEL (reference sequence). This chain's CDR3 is CASSQAVRQSYEQYF. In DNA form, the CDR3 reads TGTGCCAGCAGCCAAGCAGTCAGGCAGTCCTACGAGCAGTACTTC.

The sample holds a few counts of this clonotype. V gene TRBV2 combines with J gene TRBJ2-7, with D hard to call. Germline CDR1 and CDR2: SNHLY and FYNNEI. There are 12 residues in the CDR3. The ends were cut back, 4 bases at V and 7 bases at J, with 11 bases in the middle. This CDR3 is CASSVGVNEQYF. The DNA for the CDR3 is TGTGCCAGCAGTGTTGGGGTGAATGAGCAGTACTTC. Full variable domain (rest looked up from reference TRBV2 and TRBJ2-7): EPEVTQTPSHQVTQMGQEVILRCVPISNHLYFYWYRQILGQKVEFLVSFYNNEISEKSEIFDDQFSVERPDGSNFTLKIRSTKLEDSAMYFCASSVGVNEQYFGPGTRLTVT.

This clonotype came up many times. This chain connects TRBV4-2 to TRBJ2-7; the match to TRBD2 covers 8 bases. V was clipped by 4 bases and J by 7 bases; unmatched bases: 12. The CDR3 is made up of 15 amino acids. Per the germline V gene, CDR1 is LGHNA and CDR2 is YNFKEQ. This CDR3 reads CASSLDGGAPQEQYF. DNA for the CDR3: TGTGCCAGCAGCCTCGACGGGGGGGCCCCCCAGGAGCAGTACTTC.

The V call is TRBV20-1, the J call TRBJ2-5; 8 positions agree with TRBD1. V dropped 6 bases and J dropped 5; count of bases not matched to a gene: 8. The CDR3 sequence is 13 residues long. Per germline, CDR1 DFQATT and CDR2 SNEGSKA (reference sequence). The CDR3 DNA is TGCAGTGCGAGGACAGGGAGAGTGGAGACCCAGTACTTC. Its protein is CSARTGRVETQYF.

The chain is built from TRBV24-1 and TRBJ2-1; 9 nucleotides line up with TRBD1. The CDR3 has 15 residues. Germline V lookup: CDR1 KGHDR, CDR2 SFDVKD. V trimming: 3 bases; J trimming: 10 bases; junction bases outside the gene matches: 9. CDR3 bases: TGTGCCACCAGTGATGTCGGGACAGGGACAGAGGAGCAGTTCTTC. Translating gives CATSDVGTGTEEQFF.

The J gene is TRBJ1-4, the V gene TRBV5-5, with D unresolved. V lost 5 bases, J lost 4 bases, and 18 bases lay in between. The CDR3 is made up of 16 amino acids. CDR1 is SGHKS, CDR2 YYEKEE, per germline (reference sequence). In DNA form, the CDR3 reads TGTGCCAGCAGATCAGGACCGATCGGATATAATGAAAAACTGTTTTTT. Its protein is CASRSGPIGYNEKLFF.

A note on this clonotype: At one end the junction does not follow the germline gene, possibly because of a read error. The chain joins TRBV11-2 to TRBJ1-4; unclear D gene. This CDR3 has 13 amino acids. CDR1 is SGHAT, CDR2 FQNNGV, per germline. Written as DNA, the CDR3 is TGTGCCAGCAGCTCTAGGGTTAATGAAAAACGGTTTTTT. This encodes CASSSRVNEKRFF.

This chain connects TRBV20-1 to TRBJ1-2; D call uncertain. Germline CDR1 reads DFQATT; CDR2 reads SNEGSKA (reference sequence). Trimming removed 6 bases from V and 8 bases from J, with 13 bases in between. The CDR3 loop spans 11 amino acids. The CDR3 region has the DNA TGCAGTGCCAACAATTACGGCGGCTACACCTTC. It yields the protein CSANNYGGYTF.

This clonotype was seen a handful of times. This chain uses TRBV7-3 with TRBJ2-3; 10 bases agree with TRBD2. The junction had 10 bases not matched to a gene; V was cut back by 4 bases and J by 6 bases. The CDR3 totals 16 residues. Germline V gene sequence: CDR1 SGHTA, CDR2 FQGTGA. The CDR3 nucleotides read TGTGCCAGCAGCTATGCTAGCGGGGGCCGCGCGGATACGCAGTATTTT. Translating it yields CASSYASGGRADTQYF.

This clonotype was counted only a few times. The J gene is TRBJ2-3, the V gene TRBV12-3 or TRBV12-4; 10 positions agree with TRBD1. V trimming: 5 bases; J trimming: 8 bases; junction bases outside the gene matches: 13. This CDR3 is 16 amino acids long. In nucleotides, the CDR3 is TGTGCCAGCAGTCACGGGACAGGGGTTGTGATAGGTACGCAGTATTTT. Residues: CASSHGTGVVIGTQYF.

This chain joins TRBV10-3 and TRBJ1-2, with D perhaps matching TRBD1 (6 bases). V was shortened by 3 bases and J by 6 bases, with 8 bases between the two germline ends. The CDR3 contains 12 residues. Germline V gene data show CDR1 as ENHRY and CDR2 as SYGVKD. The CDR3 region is CAISDWDNGYTF. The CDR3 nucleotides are TGTGCCATCAGTGATTGGGACAATGGCTACACCTTC.

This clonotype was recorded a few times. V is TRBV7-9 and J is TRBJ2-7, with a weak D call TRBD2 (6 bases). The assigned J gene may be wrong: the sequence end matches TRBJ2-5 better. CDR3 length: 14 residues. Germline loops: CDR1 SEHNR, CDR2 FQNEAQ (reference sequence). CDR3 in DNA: TGTGCCAGCAGCCCCGGGACTGCGGTTGAGACCCAGTACTTC. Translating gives CASSPGTAVETQYF.

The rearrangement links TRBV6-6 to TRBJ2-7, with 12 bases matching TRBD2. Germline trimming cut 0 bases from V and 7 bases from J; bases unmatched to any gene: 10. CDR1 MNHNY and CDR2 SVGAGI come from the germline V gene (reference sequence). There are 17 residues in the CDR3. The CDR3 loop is CASSYSSTSGSYNEQYF. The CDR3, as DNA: TGTGCCAGCAGTTACTCCTCGACTAGCGGGAGCTACAATGAGCAGTACTTC.

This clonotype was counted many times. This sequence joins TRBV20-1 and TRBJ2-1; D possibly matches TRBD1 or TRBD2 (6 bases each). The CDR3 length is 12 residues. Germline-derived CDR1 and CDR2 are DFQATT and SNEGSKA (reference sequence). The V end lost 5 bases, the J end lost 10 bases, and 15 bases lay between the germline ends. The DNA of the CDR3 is TGCAGTGCTTTCCTTAGGGGGGACGAGCAGTTCTTC. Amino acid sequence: CSAFLRGDEQFF.

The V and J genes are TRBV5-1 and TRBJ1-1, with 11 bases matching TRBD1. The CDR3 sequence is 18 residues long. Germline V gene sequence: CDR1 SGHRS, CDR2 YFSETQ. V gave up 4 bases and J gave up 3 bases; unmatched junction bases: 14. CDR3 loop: CASSPMNGQGASDTEAFF. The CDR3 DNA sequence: TGCGCCAGCAGCCCAATGAACGGACAGGGGGCCTCGGACACTGAAGCTTTCTTT.

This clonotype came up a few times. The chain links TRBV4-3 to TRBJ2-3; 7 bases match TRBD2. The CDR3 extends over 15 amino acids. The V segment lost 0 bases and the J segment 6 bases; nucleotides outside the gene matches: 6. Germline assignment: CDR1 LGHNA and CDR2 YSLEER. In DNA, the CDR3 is TGCGCCAGCAGCCAAGATCGGTCCGGGAGGGATACGCAGTATTTT. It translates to CASSQDRSGRDTQYF.

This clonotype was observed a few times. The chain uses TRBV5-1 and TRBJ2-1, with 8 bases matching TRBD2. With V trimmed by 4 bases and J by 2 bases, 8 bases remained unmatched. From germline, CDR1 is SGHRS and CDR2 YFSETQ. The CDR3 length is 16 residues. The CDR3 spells CASSPSTAGAYNEQFF. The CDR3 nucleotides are TGCGCCAGCAGCCCTTCTACAGCGGGGGCCTACAATGAGCAGTTCTTC.

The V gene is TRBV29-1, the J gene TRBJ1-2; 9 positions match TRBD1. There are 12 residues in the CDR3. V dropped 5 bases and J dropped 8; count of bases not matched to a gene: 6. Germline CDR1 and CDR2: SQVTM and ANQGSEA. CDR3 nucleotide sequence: TGCAGCGTTATGACAGGGGGACGGGGCTACACCTTC. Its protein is CSVMTGGRGYTF. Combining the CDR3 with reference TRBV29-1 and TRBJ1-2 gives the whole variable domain SAVISQKPSRDICQRGTSLTIQCQVDSQVTMMFWYRQQPGQSLTLIATANQGSEATYESGFVIDKFPISRPNLTFSTLTVSNMSPEDSSIYLCSVMTGGRGYTFGSGTRLTVV.

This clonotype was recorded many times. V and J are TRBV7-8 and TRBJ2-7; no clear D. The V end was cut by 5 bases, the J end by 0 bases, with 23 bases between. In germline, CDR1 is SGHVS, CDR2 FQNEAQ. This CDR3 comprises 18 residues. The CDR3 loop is CASSPYPNVEVRSYEQYF. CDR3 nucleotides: TGTGCCAGCAGCCCATACCCCAATGTCGAGGTTCGCTCCTACGAGCAGTACTTC.